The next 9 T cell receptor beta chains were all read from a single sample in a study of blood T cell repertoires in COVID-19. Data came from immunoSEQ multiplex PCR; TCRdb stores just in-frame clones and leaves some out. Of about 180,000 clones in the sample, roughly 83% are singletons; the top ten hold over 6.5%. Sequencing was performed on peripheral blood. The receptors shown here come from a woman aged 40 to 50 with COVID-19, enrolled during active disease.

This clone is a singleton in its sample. The CDR3 DNA follows: TGTGCCCGGGAGTCTGACCTAGCCAAAAACATTCAGTACTTC. It encodes CARESDLAKNIQYF. The V call is TRBV7-9, the J call TRBJ2-4, with D perhaps matching TRBD2 (6 bases). The V end lost 11 bases, the J end lost 0 bases, and 14 bases lay between the germline ends. The germline V gene has CDR1 SEHNR and CDR2 FQNEAQ (reference sequence). This CDR3 has 14 residues.

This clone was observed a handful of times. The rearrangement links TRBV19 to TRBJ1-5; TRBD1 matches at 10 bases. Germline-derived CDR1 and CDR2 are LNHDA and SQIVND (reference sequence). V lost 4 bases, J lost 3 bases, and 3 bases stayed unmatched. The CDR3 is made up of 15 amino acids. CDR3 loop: CASSSGTGVNQPQHF. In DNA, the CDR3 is TGTGCCAGTAGTAGCGGGACAGGGGTCAATCAGCCCCAGCATTTT. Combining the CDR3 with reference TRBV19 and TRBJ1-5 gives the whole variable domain DGGITQSPKYLFRKEGQNVTLSCEQNLNHDAMYWYRQDPGQGLRLIYYSQIVNDFQKGDIAEGYSVSREKKESFPLTVTSAQKNPTAFYLCASSSGTGVNQPQHFGDGTRLSIL.

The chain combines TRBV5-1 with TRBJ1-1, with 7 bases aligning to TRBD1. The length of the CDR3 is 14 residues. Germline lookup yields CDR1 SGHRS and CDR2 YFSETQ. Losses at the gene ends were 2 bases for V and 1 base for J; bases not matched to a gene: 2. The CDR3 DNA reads TGCGCCAGCAGCTTTGGGGACAGGAACACTGAAGCTTTCTTT. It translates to CASSFGDRNTEAFF.

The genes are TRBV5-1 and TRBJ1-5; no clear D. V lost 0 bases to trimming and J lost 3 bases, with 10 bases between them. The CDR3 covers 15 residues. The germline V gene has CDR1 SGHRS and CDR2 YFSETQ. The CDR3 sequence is CASSLGPQNNQPQHF. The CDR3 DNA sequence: TGCGCCAGCAGCTTGGGGCCTCAGAACAATCAGCCCCAGCATTTT.

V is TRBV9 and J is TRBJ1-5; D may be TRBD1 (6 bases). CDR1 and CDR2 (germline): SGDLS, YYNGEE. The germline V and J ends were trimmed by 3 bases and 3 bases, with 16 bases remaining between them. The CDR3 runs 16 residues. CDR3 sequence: CASSAPTDRVNQPQHF. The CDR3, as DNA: TGTGCCAGCAGCGCCCCCACGGACAGAGTCAATCAGCCCCAGCATTTT. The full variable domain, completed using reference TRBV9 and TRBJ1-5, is DSGVTQTPKHLITATGQRVTLRCSPRSGDLSVYWYQQSLDQGLQFLIQYYNGEERAKGNILERFSAQQFPDLHSELNLSSLELGDSALYFCASSAPTDRVNQPQHFGDGTRLSIL.

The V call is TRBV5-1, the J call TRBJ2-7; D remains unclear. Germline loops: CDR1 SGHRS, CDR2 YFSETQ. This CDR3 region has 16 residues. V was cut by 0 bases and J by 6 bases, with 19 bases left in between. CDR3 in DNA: TGCGCCAGCAGCTTGGGCCGAGGCTCCTCCATTTCCGAGCAGTACTTC. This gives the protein CASSLGRGSSISEQYF.

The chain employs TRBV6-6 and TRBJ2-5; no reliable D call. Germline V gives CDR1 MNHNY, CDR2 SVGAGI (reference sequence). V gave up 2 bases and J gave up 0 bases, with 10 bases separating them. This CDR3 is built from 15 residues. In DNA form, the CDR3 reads TGTGCCAGCAGTTACAGGCTACAGAACCAAGAGACCCAGTACTTC. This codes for CASSYRLQNQETQYF.

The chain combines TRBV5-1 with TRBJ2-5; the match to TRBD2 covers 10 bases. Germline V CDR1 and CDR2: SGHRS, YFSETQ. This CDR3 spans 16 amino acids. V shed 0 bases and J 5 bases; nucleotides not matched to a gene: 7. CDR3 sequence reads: CASSLESSGGRETQYF. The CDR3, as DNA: TGCGCCAGCAGCTTGGAGTCTAGCGGGGGCCGGGAGACCCAGTACTTC.

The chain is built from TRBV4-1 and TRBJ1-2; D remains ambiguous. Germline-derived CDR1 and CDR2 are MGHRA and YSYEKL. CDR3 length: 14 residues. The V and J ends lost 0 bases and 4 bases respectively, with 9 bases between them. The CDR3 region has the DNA TGCGCCAGCAGCCAAGACTTGGGGAGCTATGGCTACACCTTC. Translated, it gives CASSQDLGSYGYTF.